This TCR beta chain was recovered during a study of blood T cell repertoires in COVID-19. TCRdb's table, derived via immunoSEQ multiplex PCR, lists solely in-frame clones and lacks some. Among approximately 320,000 clones, approximately 85% were seen once, and the ten largest hold 7.2%. This receptor was taken from a human donor in a cohort sampled during active COVID-19. Sequencing input: peripheral blood.

The CDR3 sequence is CASSLQGSGELFF. For the CDR3, the DNA is TGTGCCAGCAGCCTTCAGGGGAGCGGGGAGCTGTTTTTT. The chain is built from TRBV11-3 and TRBJ2-2, with D perhaps matching TRBD1 (6 bases). V lost 5 bases and J lost 7, with 11 bases in between. Germline V CDR1 and CDR2: SGHNT, YENEEA. The CDR3 length is 13 residues.